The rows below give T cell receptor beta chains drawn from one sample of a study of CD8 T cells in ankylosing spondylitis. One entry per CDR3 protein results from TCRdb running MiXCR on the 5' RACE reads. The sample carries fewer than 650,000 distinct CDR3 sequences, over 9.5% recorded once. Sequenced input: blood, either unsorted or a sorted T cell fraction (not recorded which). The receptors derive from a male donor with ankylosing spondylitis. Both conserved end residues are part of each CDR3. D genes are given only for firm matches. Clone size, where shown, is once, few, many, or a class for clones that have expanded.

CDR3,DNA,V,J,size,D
CASSLASSGRAKEQFF,TGTGCCAGCAGCTTAGCGTCTAGCGGGAGGGCCAAGGAGCAGTTCTTC,TRBV7-9,TRBJ2-1,-,TRBD2
CASSLAGSGTQYF,TGCGCCAGCAGCTTAGCGGGGAGCGGTACGCAGTATTTT,TRBV5-1,TRBJ2-3,many,TRBD2
CATVTGGEAFF,TGTGCCACCGTGACAGGAGGTGAAGCTTTCTTT,TRBV25-1,TRBJ1-1,few,-
CSAGEIASGVQETQYF,TGCAGTGCCGGGGAGATAGCTAGCGGAGTCCAAGAGACCCAGTACTTC,TRBV20-1,TRBJ2-5,-,TRBD2
CASSLLGQGNQPQHF,TGTGCCAGCAGTTTGCTGGGACAGGGCAATCAGCCCCAGCATTTT,TRBV27,TRBJ1-5,few,TRBD1
CASSHRIGGSNQSQHF,TGTGCCAGCAGTCATAGGATCGGGGGTAGCAATCAGTCCCAGCATTTT,TRBV14,TRBJ1-5,-,-
CASSLTALSNTEAFF,TGCGCCAGCAGCTTAACTGCACTTTCGAACACTGAAGCTTTCTTT,TRBV5-1,TRBJ1-1,-,-
CASSLARTGATDTQYF,TGTGCCAGCAGCTTGGCCAGGACAGGGGCAACAGATACGCAGTATTTT,TRBV5-4,TRBJ2-3,-,TRBD1
CSARGLNYGYTF,TGCAGTGCTAGGGGACTCAACTATGGCTACACCTTC,TRBV20-1,TRBJ1-2,-,-
CASARDHQETQYF,TGTGCCAGCGCGAGGGACCACCAAGAGACCCAGTACTTC,TRBV19,TRBJ2-5,-,-
CASGPREPQHF,TGTGCTAGTGGTCCTCGGGAGCCCCAGCATTTT,TRBV12-5,TRBJ1-5,many,-
CSVEVGQGTDTQYF,TGCAGCGTTGAAGTTGGACAGGGAACAGATACGCAGTATTTT,TRBV29-1,TRBJ2-3,few,TRBD1
CASSWGQGTYNEQFF,TGTGCCAGCAGCTGGGGACAGGGCACCTACAATGAGCAGTTCTTC,TRBV5-6,TRBJ2-1,-,TRBD1
CASSYSHDHEQFF,TGTGCCAGCAGTTATAGCCACGATCACGAGCAGTTCTTC,TRBV12-3/TRBV12-4,TRBJ2-1,many,-
CASTFRGTQYF,TGTGCCAGCACCTTCCGGGGGACGCAGTATTTT,TRBV6-2/TRBV6-3,TRBJ2-3,-,-
CASSLRAFNEKLFF,TGTGCCAGCAGCTTAAGGGCTTTTAATGAAAAACTGTTTTTT,TRBV11-2,TRBJ1-4,few,-
CASRERPAGDEQFF,TGCGCCAGCAGAGAGCGGCCTGCTGGCGATGAGCAGTTCTTC,TRBV5-1,TRBJ2-1,many,-
CASSEYRVPGELFF,TGTGCCAGCAGTGAATACAGGGTACCCGGGGAGCTGTTTTTT,TRBV2,TRBJ2-2,-,-
CSASDGRATDTQYF,TGCAGTGCTAGCGACGGGAGGGCCACAGATACGCAGTATTTT,TRBV20-1,TRBJ2-3,-,TRBD2
CASSQDHALRGNEQFF,TGTGCCAGCAGCCAAGATCATGCGCTAAGGGGGAATGAGCAGTTCTTC,TRBV4-2,TRBJ2-1,-,-
CSARDHRQGYSNQPQHF,TGCAGTGCTAGAGACCACAGACAGGGGTATAGCAATCAGCCCCAGCATTTT,TRBV20-1,TRBJ1-5,few,TRBD1
CASSVGPVNTEAFF,TGTGCCAGCAGCGTAGGTCCGGTTAACACTGAAGCTTTCTTT,TRBV9,TRBJ1-1,few,-
CASSTRQNTEAFF,TGTGCCAGCAGTACCAGACAGAACACTGAAGCTTTCTTT,TRBV2,TRBJ1-1,-,-
CASSFPGQPINSYEQYF,TGTGCCAGCAGTTTTCCGGGACAGCCCATAAACTCCTACGAGCAGTACTTC,TRBV2,TRBJ2-7,few,TRBD1
CASSLSSIIGELFF,TGTGCCAGCAGTCTCTCCAGTATTATCGGGGAGCTGTTTTTT,TRBV28,TRBJ2-2,-,-
CSGRQGAYNEQFF,TGCAGCGGACGGCAGGGGGCATACAATGAGCAGTTCTTC,TRBV29-1,TRBJ2-1,many,TRBD1
CASSTEARELFF,TGTGCCAGCAGCACCGAGGCCAGGGAGCTGTTTTTT,TRBV12-3/TRBV12-4,TRBJ2-2,few,-
CASSASGVHGYTF,TGTGCCAGCAGCGCCTCAGGGGTGCATGGCTACACCTTC,TRBV5-6,TRBJ1-2,few,-
CASSLVGPSGTDSYEQYF,TGTGCCAGCAGCTTAGTCGGTCCTAGCGGGACTGATTCCTACGAGCAGTACTTC,TRBV11-2,TRBJ2-7,-,TRBD2
CASSVGDSTNYGYTF,TGCGCCAGCAGCGTGGGGGACAGTACTAACTATGGCTACACCTTC,TRBV5-1,TRBJ1-2,many,TRBD1
CASSRGQGREKLFF,TGTGCCAGCAGTCGGGGACAGGGGAGGGAAAAACTGTTTTTT,TRBV6-1,TRBJ1-4,-,TRBD1
CASSLAFELLSEQFF,TGCGCCAGCAGCTTGGCCTTTGAGTTATTGAGTGAGCAGTTCTTC,TRBV5-1,TRBJ2-1,-,-
CASSVGLDQTWEQYF,TGTGCCAGCAGCGTAGGTTTGGACCAGACGTGGGAGCAGTACTTC,TRBV9,TRBJ2-7,few,-
CASSQPQGAHSPLHF,TGTGCCAGCAGCCAACCACAGGGGGCCCATTCACCCCTCCACTTT,TRBV3-1,TRBJ1-6,-,TRBD1
CASSPLQGKTDTQYF,TGTGCCAGCAGCCCCCTTCAGGGGAAAACAGATACGCAGTATTTT,TRBV7-6,TRBJ2-3,-,-
CASSFNGQPQHF,TGTGCCAGCAGCTTTAATGGTCAGCCCCAGCATTTT,TRBV7-2,TRBJ1-5,many,-
CASGRGQGKIPLHF,TGTGCCAGCGGGAGGGGACAGGGTAAAATACCCCTCCACTTT,TRBV7-6,TRBJ1-6,-,TRBD1
CSVEVTGRGADTQYF,TGCAGCGTTGAAGTAACAGGGCGGGGAGCAGATACGCAGTATTTT,TRBV29-1,TRBJ2-3,many,-
CASSVDRASGYTF,TGTGCCAGCAGCGTAGACAGGGCCTCTGGCTACACCTTC,TRBV7-8,TRBJ1-2,-,TRBD1
CASSPQTSGIYNEQFF,TGTGCCAGCAGCCCCCAGACTAGCGGGATCTACAATGAGCAGTTCTTC,TRBV7-7,TRBJ2-1,-,TRBD2
CASRVGQGDQPQHF,TGCGCCAGCAGAGTGGGACAGGGCGATCAGCCCCAGCATTTT,TRBV5-1,TRBJ1-5,-,TRBD1
CATSRDYGGVYGYTF,TGTGCCACCAGCAGAGATTACGGGGGCGTCTATGGCTACACCTTC,TRBV15,TRBJ1-2,many,-
CASSVAGTPRGELFF,TGTGCCAGCAGCGTCGCCGGGACTCCGAGGGGGGAGCTGTTTTTT,TRBV9,TRBJ2-2,few,-
CSASLPGGGPGETQYF,TGCAGTGCTAGTCTACCGGGCGGAGGGCCTGGTGAGACCCAGTACTTC,TRBV20-1,TRBJ2-5,few,-
CSVQVAVNTEAFF,TGCAGCGTACAAGTGGCAGTTAACACTGAAGCTTTCTTT,TRBV29-1,TRBJ1-1,-,-
CASSQLPGQGAFTEAFF,TGTGCCAGCAGCCAACTTCCGGGACAGGGGGCATTCACTGAAGCTTTCTTT,TRBV14,TRBJ1-1,few,TRBD1
CSASTQPDTQYF,TGCAGTGCTAGCACACAGCCAGATACGCAGTATTTT,TRBV20-1,TRBJ2-3,few,-
CASSLAQNEQYF,TGTGCCAGCAGCTTAGCTCAGAACGAGCAGTACTTC,TRBV7-2,TRBJ2-7,many,-
CSARGTSGNTGELFF,TGCAGTGCTAGAGGGACTAGCGGTAACACCGGGGAGCTGTTTTTT,TRBV20-1,TRBJ2-2,few,TRBD2
CSARGRPSEASGRHQETQYF,TGCAGTGCTAGAGGTCGACCCTCGGAGGCTAGCGGGAGGCACCAAGAGACCCAGTACTTC,TRBV20-1,TRBJ2-5,-,TRBD2
CASSPVGQETQYF,TGTGCCAGCTCACCGGTAGGGCAAGAGACCCAGTACTTC,TRBV18,TRBJ2-5,few,-
CASSSQGTLMNTEAFF,TGTGCCAGCAGCTCACAGGGGACATTGATGAACACTGAAGCTTTCTTT,TRBV11-2,TRBJ1-1,many,TRBD1
CASSRQTSGREFF,TGTGCCAGCAGCCGCCAGACTAGCGGGAGAGAGTTCTTC,TRBV2,TRBJ2-1,few,TRBD2